The clone carrying this T cell receptor (beta chain) appeared a few times. As yet, its antigen is unknown. Trimming removed 10 bases at V and 1 base at J, with 10 bases between. The CDR3 totals 12 residues. From germline, CDR1 is MNHEY and CDR2 SMNVEV (reference sequence). The table came from immunoSEQ multiplex PCR; TCRdb's copy has only in-frame clones and leaves some out. The sample lists just over 60,000 clones, about 74% seen once, with more than 12% in the top ten. The data originate from a study of T cell responses to AZD1222 COVID-19 vaccine. Study as a whole: Some second doses came at about 4 weeks and others at about 12 weeks; these were pooled. Study results and limitations: In a largely white British group with more females than males, clonal diversity was possibly underestimated.

The chain carries TRBV27 and TRBJ1-1, with a tentative D call TRBD1 (5 bases). This TCR was recovered from an adult in good health. Material: peripheral blood, obtained on day 0 of AZD1222 vaccination. The chain's CDR3 is CATAGTNTEAFF. The CDR3 DNA reads as TGTGCCACGGCAGGGACGAACACTGAAGCTTTCTTT.